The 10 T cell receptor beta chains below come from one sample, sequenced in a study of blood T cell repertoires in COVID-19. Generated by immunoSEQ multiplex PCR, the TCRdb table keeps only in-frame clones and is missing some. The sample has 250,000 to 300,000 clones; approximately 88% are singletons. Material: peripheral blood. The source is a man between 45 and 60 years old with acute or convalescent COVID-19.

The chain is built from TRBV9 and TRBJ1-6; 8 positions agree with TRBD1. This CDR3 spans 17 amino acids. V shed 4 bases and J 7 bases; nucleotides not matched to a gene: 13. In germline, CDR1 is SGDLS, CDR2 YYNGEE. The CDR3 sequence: CASSPRQGQGANSPLHF. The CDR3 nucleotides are TGTGCCAGCAGCCCACGACAGGGGCAAGGGGCCAATTCACCCCTCCACTTT.

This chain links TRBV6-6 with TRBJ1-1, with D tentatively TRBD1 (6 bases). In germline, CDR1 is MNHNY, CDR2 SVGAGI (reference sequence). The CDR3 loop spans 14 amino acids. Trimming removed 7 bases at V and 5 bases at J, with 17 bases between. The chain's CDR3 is CASNRDTRETEAFF. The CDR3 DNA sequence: TGTGCCAGCAACCGGGACACCCGTGAAACTGAAGCTTTCTTT.

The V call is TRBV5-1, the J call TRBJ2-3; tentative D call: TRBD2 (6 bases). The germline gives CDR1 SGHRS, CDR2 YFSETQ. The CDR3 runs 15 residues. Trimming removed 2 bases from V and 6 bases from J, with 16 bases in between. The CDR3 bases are TGCGCCAGCAGCTTTGGACCGGGAGTGGAGGATACGCAGTATTTT. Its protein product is CASSFGPGVEDTQYF.

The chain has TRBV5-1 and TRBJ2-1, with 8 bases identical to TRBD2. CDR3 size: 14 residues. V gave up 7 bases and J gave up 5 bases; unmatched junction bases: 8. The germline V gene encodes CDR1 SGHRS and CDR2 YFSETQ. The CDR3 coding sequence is TGCGCCAGCTCCTCGGGGGGGCCCAACAATGAGCAGTTCTTC. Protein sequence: CASSSGGPNNEQFF. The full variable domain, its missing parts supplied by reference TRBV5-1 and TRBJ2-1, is KAGVTQTPRYLIKTRGQQVTLSCSPISGHRSVSWYQQTPGQGLQFLFEYFSETQRNKGNFPGRFSGRQFSNSRSEMNVSTLELGDSALYLCASSSGGPNNEQFFGPGTRLTVL.

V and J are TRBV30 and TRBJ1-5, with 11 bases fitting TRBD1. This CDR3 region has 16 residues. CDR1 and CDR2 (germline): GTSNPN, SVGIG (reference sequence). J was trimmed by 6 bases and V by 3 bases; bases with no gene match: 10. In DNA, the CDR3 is TGTGCCTGGAGCTCCCCCGGGACAGGGGGACGTCAGCCCCAGCATTTT. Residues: CAWSSPGTGGRQPQHF.

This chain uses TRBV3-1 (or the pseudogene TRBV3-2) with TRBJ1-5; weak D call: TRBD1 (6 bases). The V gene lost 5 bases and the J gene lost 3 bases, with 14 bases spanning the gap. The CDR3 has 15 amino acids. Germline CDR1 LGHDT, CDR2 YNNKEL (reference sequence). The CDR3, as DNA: TGTGCCAGCAGCTCCTCGACAGGTTACAATCAGCCCCAGCATTTT. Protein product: CASSSSTGYNQPQHF.

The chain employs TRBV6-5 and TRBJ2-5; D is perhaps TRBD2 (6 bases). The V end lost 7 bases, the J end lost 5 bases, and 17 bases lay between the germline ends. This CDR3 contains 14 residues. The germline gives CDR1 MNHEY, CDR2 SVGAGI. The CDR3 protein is CASTPPRGRETQYF. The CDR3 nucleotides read TGTGCCAGCACTCCGCCTCGGGGGAGGGAGACCCAGTACTTC.

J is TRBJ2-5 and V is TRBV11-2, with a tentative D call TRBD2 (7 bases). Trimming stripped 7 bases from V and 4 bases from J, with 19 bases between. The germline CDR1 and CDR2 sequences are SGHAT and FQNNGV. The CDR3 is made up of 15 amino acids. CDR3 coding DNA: TGTGCCAGCACCTACCGAGGGGGGGAGGGAGAGACCCAGTACTTC. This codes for CASTYRGGEGETQYF.

The DNA for the CDR3 is TGTGCCAGCAGCTCTCACGGAGAGACCCAGTACTTC. This encodes CASSSHGETQYF. The chain couples TRBV7-9 to TRBJ2-5; the D is unclear. Germline CDR1 is SEHNR and CDR2 is FQNEAQ (reference sequence). CDR3 size: 12 residues. The V gene lost 4 bases and the J gene lost 4 bases, with 7 bases spanning the gap. The variable domain in full, completed from reference TRBV7-9 and TRBJ2-5, reads DTGVSQNPRHKITKRGQNVTFRCDPISEHNRLYWYRQTLGQGPEFLTYFQNEAQLEKSRLLSDRFSAERPKGSFSTLEIQRTEQGDSAMYLCASSSHGETQYFGPGTRLLVL.

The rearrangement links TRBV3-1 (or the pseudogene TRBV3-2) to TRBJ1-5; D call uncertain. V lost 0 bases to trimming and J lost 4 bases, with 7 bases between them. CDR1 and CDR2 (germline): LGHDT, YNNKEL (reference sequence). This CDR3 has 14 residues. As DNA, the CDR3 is TGTGCCAGCAGCCAAGATTATAGTAATCAGCCCCAGCATTTT. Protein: CASSQDYSNQPQHF.